One sample yielded the 11 T cell receptor beta chains listed below, sequenced in a study of T cells in Graves' hyperthyroidism and ophthalmopathy. Amplified TCR beta CDR3 regions came from RNA transcripts. HTBI primers were employed in a first-round RT-PCR of the TCR CDR3. Via MiXCR, TCRdb re-called the multiplex PCR reads, giving one row per CDR3 protein. Among roughly 180,000 distinct CDR3 sequences listed, around 8.9% were seen once. What was sequenced was blood. Receptor source: a woman younger than 30 with Graves' hyperthyroidism that later progressed to Graves' ophthalmopathy.

There are a few counts of this clonotype. The genes are TRBV5-1 and TRBJ1-1; 9 bases align to TRBD1. The CDR3 consists of 16 residues. The V segment lost 3 bases and the J segment 4 bases; nucleotides outside the gene matches: 10. The germline V gene has CDR1 SGHRS and CDR2 YFSETQ. CDR3 sequence: CASSSLGQGLVTEAFF. CDR3 coding DNA: TGCGCCAGCAGCTCCCTAGGACAGGGGTTGGTCACTGAAGCTTTCTTT.

This clonotype was counted at least ten times. The J gene is TRBJ2-1, the V gene TRBV19; 8 bases fit TRBD2. Losses at the gene ends were 5 bases for V and 7 bases for J; bases not matched to a gene: 13. Germline loops: CDR1 LNHDA, CDR2 SQIVND (reference sequence). The length of the CDR3 is 16 residues. CDR3 sequence: CASSAFSGIGPNEQFF. CDR3 sequence (DNA): TGTGCCAGTAGTGCCTTTAGCGGGATTGGCCCTAATGAGCAGTTCTTC.

This clonotype was counted at least ten times. The chain joins TRBV30 to TRBJ1-5, with 7 bases fitting TRBD1. V lost 2 bases, J lost 6 bases, and 10 bases stayed unmatched. Germline-derived CDR1 and CDR2 are GTSNPN and SVGIG (reference sequence). This CDR3 contains 15 residues. CDR3 protein: CAWSQNQGGGQPQHF. The CDR3 region has the DNA TGTGCCTGGAGTCAAAATCAGGGGGGGGGTCAGCCCCAGCATTTT.

CDR3 DNA sequence: TGTGCCAGCAGTGAATCGCGGGACGGACTAAATGGCTACACCTTC. Protein product: CASSESRDGLNGYTF. The V and J genes are TRBV2 and TRBJ1-2; the D gene is possibly TRBD1 (5 bases). There are 15 residues in the CDR3. Trimming removed 2 bases at V and 6 bases at J, with 16 bases between. CDR1 and CDR2 from the germline V gene are SNHLY and FYNNEI.

The gene calls are TRBV6-5 and TRBJ1-2, with D perhaps TRBD1 (6 bases). The CDR3 extends over 14 amino acids. Germline CDR1 is MNHEY and CDR2 is SVGAGI. Deletions cut 1 base from V and 4 bases from J, with 10 bases between. The CDR3 loop is CASSYYRGAYGYTF. CDR3 nucleotide sequence: TGTGCCAGCAGTTACTATCGGGGGGCCTATGGCTACACCTTC.

This chain joins TRBV30 and TRBJ2-1, with 11 bases matching TRBD2. V was clipped by 5 bases and J by 8 bases; unmatched bases: 2. This CDR3 has 12 amino acids. Per germline, CDR1 GTSNPN and CDR2 SVGIG (reference sequence). CDR3 sequence reads: CAWGLAGDEQFF. Here the CDR3 DNA reads TGTGCCTGGGGACTAGCGGGCGATGAGCAGTTCTTC.

This clonotype was seen at least ten times. This sequence joins TRBV28 and TRBJ1-1; D might be TRBD1 (6 bases). This CDR3 comprises 13 residues. Looked up from germline, CDR1 is MDHEN and CDR2 is SYDVKM. V was cut by 11 bases and J by 1 base, with 14 bases left in between. CDR3 in amino acids: CAVRGGQNTEAFF. The CDR3 DNA is TGTGCCGTCCGGGGGGGGCAGAACACTGAAGCTTTCTTT.

Worth noting for this clonotype: A junction boundary mismatches the germline segment, possibly from a read error. The rearrangement links TRBV29-1 to TRBJ2-1, with D hard to call. CDR3 length equals 12 residues. CDR1 SQVTM and CDR2 ANQGSEA come from the germline V gene. CDR3 DNA: TGCAGCGTCCGTACTACCTATAATGAGCAGTTCTTC. This codes for CSVRTTYNEQFF.

This clonotype was found many times. The chain has TRBV6-1 and TRBJ1-2, with unresolved D. The CDR3 runs 11 residues. Germline V gene lookup returns CDR1 MNHNS and CDR2 SASEGT. Trimming stripped 2 bases from V and 3 bases from J, with 1 base between. The CDR3 spells CASSEHYGYTF. CDR3 DNA: TGTGCCAGCAGTGAACACTATGGCTACACCTTC.

This clonotype was recorded many times. This sequence joins TRBV28 and TRBJ1-5, with 9 bases matching TRBD1. The CDR3 runs to 17 residues. The junction had 7 bases not matched to a gene; V was cut back by 0 bases and J by 4 bases. CDR1 and CDR2 (germline): MDHEN, SYDVKM. CDR3 DNA: TGTGCCAGCAGTTTATGGGACAGGGGAGGTGGGAATCAGCCCCAGCATTTT. This translates into CASSLWDRGGGNQPQHF.

This clonotype was detected only a few times. This chain uses TRBV4-1 with TRBJ1-6, with a tentative D call TRBD1 (6 bases). The CDR3 contains 16 residues. Trimming stripped 1 base from V and 9 bases from J, with 16 bases between. Germline values: CDR1 MGHRA, CDR2 YSYEKL. CDR3 protein: CASSQARTAYGSPLHF. CDR3 sequence (DNA): TGCGCCAGCAGCCAAGCCAGGACAGCCTATGGTTCACCCCTCCACTTT.